This TCR beta chain came from a study of vaccination and CD4 T cells after COVID-19. As for the study in general: Overlapping peptides of the spike proteins of SARS-CoV-2, HCoV-NL63, HCoV-OC43 and HCoV-229E were used for cell stimulation. Findings and limits, study-wide: Spike mono-reactivity was found in 304 of the 307 vaccine-specific clones identified in convalescent patients.

The Oncomine TCR Beta short-read assay was applied to DNA of cultured CD4+ T cells. Extraction of genomic DNA was performed on cultured CD4+ T cells. TCRdb redid the calling of the PCR reads with MiXCR, one entry per CDR3 protein. The table shows thousands of distinct CDR3 sequences, with 38% occurring only once. To note about this clonotype: Its antigen is still unknown.

Treatment indicated: approximately 9-day PBMC culture with coronavirus spike peptide pools or control peptides (ViraFEST assay). CD4+ T cells of the unexposed donor were collected before the COVID-19 pandemic (2011-2018). Sequenced sample: CD4+ T cells from blood, cultured in vitro. This TCR was recovered from a human donor in good health.

For the CDR3, the DNA is TGTGCCAGCAGTTCAACTAGCGGGAGGGCGAAGAGCTCCTACAATGAGCAGTTCTTC. Protein: CASSSTSGRAKSSYNEQFF. The chain is built from TRBV6-2 or TRBV6-3 and TRBJ2-1; 13 bases are shared with TRBD2. This CDR3 has 19 residues. V trimming: 4 bases; J trimming: 0 bases; junction bases outside the gene matches: 9. CDR1 MNHEY and CDR2 SVGEGT come from the germline V gene.